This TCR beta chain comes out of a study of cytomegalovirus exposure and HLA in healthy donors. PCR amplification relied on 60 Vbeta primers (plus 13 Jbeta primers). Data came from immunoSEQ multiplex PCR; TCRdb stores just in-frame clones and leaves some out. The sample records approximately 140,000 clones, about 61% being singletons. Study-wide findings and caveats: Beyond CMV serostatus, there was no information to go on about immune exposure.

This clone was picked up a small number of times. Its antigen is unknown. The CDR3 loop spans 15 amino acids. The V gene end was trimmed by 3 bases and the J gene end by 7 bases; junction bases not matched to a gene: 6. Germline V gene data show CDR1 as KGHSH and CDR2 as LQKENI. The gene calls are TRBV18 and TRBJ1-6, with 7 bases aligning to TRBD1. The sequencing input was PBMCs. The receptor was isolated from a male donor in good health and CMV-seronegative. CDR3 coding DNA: TGTGCCAGCTCACCCCCTGACAGGGTAAATTCACCCCTCCACTTT. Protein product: CASSPPDRVNSPLHF.